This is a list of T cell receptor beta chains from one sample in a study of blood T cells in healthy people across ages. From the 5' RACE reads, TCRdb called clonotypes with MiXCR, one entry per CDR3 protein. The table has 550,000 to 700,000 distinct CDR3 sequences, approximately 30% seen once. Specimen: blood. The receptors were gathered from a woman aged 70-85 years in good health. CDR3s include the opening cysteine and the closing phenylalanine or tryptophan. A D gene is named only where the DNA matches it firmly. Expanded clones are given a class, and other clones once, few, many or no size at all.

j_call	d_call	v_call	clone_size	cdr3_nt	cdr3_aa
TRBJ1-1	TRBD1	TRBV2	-	TGTGCCAGCAGTATGGACAGGGGACGGGTTGAAGCTTTCTTT	CASSMDRGRVEAFF
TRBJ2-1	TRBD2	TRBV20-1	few	TGCAGTGCTAGGCCGGGACTAGCGGGGGGTAATGAGCAGTTCTTC	CSARPGLAGGNEQFF
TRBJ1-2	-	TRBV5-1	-	TGCGCCAGCAGCTCGGAAGGGACAAGGAACTATGGCTACACCTTC	CASSSEGTRNYGYTF
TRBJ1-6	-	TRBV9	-	TGTGCCAGCAGCGTTACGGACAGTCTCGATTCACCCCTCCACTTT	CASSVTDSLDSPLHF
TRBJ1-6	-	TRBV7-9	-	TGTGCCAGCAGCTTAGCGGGGGATTACTCACCCCTCCACTTT	CASSLAGDYSPLHF
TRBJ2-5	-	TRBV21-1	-	TGTGCCAGCAGCAAAGATAGGGACGGGACCCAGTACTTC	CASSKDRDGTQYF
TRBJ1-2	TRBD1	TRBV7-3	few	TGTGCCAGCAGTAAGGGTGACAGGGCGTATGGCTACACCTTC	CASSKGDRAYGYTF
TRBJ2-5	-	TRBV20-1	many	TGCAGAGTGGGGGAGACCCAGTACTTC	CRVGETQYF
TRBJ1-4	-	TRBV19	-	TGTGCCAGTACCTCCCCTGGGGAGGAAAATGAAAAACTGTTTTTT	CASTSPGEENEKLFF
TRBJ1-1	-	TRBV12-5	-	TGTGCTAGTGAAGGTCCCCCCAACACTGAAGCTTTCTTT	CASEGPPNTEAFF
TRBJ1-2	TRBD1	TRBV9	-	TGTGCCAGCAGCGTCGACAGGGACTATGGCTACACCTTC	CASSVDRDYGYTF
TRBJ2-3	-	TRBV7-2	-	TGTGCCAGCAGCTCCGGACTAAACGTTGGCACAGATACGCAGTATTTT	CASSSGLNVGTDTQYF
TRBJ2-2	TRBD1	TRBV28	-	TGTGCCAGCAGGACAGGGCCACGCACCGGGGAGCTGTTTTTT	CASRTGPRTGELFF
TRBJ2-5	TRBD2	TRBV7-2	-	TGTGCCAGCAGCCGAAGCGGGGGGCGGCAAGAGACCCAGTACTTC	CASSRSGGRQETQYF
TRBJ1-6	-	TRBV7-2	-	TGTGCCAGCAGCGTATGGGGGGGGGCCCGGCATTCACCCCTCCACTTT	CASSVWGGARHSPLHF
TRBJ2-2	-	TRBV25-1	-	TGTGCCAGCAGTGAATCCGGTGGGTCCGGGGAGCTGTTTTTT	CASSESGGSGELFF
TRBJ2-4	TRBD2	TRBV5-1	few	TGCGCCAGCAGCTTGTCTAGCGGGGGGCCCCAAAACATTCAGTACTTC	CASSLSSGGPQNIQYF
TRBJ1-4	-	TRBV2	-	TGTGCCAGCAAGGCGGAGCTTACAACTAATGAAAAACTGTTTTTT	CASKAELTTNEKLFF
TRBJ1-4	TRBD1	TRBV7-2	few	TGTGCCAGCAGCCCGCACGGGACAGGGGGGACAACTAATGAAAAACTGTTTTTT	CASSPHGTGGTTNEKLFF
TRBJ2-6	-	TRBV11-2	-	TGTGCCAGCAGTCAAAAGGGAGGGGCCAACGTCCTGACTTTC	CASSQKGGANVLTF
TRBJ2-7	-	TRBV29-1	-	TGCAGCGTTCGGGACGCAGGACCCTACGAGCAGTACTTC	CSVRDAGPYEQYF
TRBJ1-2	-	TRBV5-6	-	TGTGCCAGCAGAGCCGGGAAGTCATTTTACTATGGCTACACCTTC	CASRAGKSFYYGYTF
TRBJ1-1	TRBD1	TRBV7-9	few	TGTGCCAGCAGCTTACAGGGGGTGGGGGCCAACACTGAAGCTTTCTTT	CASSLQGVGANTEAFF
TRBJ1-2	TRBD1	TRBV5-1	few	TGCGCCAGCAGCTTGGGGGACAGGCGAGGGTCCTATGGCTACACCTTC	CASSLGDRRGSYGYTF
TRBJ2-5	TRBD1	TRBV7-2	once	TGTGCCAGCAGCCCCGTGACAGGGGGAGAGACCCAGTACTTC	CASSPVTGGETQYF
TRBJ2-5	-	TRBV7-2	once	TGTGCCAGCAGCTTATTACTAGATGCGACCCAGTACTTC	CASSLLLDATQYF
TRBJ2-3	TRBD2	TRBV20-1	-	TGCAGTGCTAGTCTAGCGGAGATCACCGATACGCAGTATTTT	CSASLAEITDTQYF
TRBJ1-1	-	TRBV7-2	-	TGTGCCAGCAGCTTACAGGGAGGCCACACTGAAGCTTTCTTT	CASSLQGGHTEAFF
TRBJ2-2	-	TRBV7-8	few	TGTGCCAGCAGCCTTCCTGCAGGGAGCGCCGGGGAGCTGTTTTTT	CASSLPAGSAGELFF
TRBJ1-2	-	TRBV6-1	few	TGTGCCAGCAGTGGTGGTGGGGACGGGAGCTATGGCTACACCTTC	CASSGGGDGSYGYTF
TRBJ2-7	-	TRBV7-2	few	TGTGCCAGCAGCTCTCCCCGCGGGGCGCTCTACGAGCAGTACTTC	CASSSPRGALYEQYF
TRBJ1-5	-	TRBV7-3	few	TGTGCCAGCAGCTTAAGTGGCAGGAATCAGCCCCAGCATTTT	CASSLSGRNQPQHF
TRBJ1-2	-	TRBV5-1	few	TGCGCCAGCAGCTCGGGGGATTCTAACTATGGCTACACCTTC	CASSSGDSNYGYTF
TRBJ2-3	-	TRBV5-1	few	TGCGCCATTCCTACCCGTTTTTCGGGGAAGAGCACAGATACGCAGTATTTT	CAIPTRFSGKSTDTQYF
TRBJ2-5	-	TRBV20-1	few	TGCAGTGCTAGAGGGGCCCCGGAGACCCAGTACTTC	CSARGAPETQYF
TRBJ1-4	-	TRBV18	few	TGTGCCAGCTCACCACTGAACCAGGGAGATGAAAAACTGTTTTTT	CASSPLNQGDEKLFF
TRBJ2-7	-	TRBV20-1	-	TGCAGCGCGCCCCGGGGTGTCGAGCAGTACTTC	CSAPRGVEQYF
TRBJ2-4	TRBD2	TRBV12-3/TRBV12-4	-	TGTGCCAGCAGTTTACTAGCGGGAGGCCAAATTTGCTTC	CASSLLAGGQICF
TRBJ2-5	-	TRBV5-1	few	TGCGCCAGCAGCTTTACGGTGCGCGGAGAGACCCAGTACTTC	CASSFTVRGETQYF
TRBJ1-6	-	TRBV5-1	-	TGCGCCAGCAGCTTGGATGCGGCGGATTCACCCCTCCACTTT	CASSLDAADSPLHF
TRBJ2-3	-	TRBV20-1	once	TGCAGTGCTAGGTACGGGAAGAGCACAGATACGCAGTATTTT	CSARYGKSTDTQYF
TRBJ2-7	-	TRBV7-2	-	TGTGCCAGCAGCTTAATACACGAGCAGTACTTC	CASSLIHEQYF
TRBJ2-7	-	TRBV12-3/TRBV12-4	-	TGTGCCAGCAGTTTAGCCCCGGTTGGGTCAGGCGAGCAGTACTTC	CASSLAPVGSGEQYF
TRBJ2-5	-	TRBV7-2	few	TGTGCCAGCAACACCGGGGGCGGCCAAGAGACCCAGTACTTC	CASNTGGGQETQYF
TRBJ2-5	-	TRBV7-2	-	TGTGCCAGCAGCTTATCCAGGGTCCAGTACTTC	CASSLSRVQYF
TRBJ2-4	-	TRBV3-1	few	TGTGCCAGCAGCCAAAGGGCCAGGGACATTCAGTACTTC	CASSQRARDIQYF
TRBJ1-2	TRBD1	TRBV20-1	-	TGCAGTGCTTCGCCCGGGACAGGGGAATATGGCTACACCTTC	CSASPGTGEYGYTF
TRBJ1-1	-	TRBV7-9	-	TGTGCCAGCAGCTTAACCGGTTACAGGGCGTACACTGAAGCTTTCTTT	CASSLTGYRAYTEAFF
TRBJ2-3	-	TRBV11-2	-	TGTGCCAGCAGCCCAGTGGGGGGCCGGGCAGATACGCAGTATTTT	CASSPVGGRADTQYF
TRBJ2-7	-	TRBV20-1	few	TGCAGTGCTAGGGTGACGGATCTCTACGAGCAGTACTTC	CSARVTDLYEQYF
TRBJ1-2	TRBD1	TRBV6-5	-	TGTGCCAGCAGTTACTCAGCACAGGGGACGGTCGGCTACACCTTC	CASSYSAQGTVGYTF
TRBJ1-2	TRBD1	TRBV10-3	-	TGTGCCATCGTTGGGACAGGGGGTGATGGCTACACCTTC	CAIVGTGGDGYTF
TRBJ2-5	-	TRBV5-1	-	TGCGCCAGCAGCTCCGCGGGACAGCAAGAGACCCAGTACTTC	CASSSAGQQETQYF